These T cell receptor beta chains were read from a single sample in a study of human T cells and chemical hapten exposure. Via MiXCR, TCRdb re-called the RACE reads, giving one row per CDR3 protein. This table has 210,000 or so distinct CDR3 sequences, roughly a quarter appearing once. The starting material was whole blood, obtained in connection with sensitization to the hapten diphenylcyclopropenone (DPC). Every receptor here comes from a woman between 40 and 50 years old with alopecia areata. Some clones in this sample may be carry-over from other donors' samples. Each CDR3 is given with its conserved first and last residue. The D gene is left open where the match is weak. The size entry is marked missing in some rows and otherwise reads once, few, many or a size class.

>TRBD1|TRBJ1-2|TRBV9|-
TGTGCCAGCAGCCCCCACCCCGGGACAGCAACAAACTATGGCTACACCTTC
CASSPHPGTATNYGYTF
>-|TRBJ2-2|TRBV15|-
TGTGCCACCAGCAGGGGGACGAAGTCCGGGGAGCTGTTTTTT
CATSRGTKSGELFF
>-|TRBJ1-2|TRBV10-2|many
TGCGCCAGCAGTTCAGGGGACTATGGCTACACCTTC
CASSSGDYGYTF
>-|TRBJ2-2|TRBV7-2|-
TGTGCCAGCAGCCCAAGTATCGACACCGGGGAGCTGTTTTTT
CASSPSIDTGELFF
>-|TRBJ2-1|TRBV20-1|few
TGCAGTGCTAGTAAGCCTAGCGAATTGAACAATGAGCAGTTCTTC
CSASKPSELNNEQFF
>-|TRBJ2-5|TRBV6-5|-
TGTGCCAGCAGTTACTCGACGGGGCCGCCGCAAGAGACCCAGTACTTC
CASSYSTGPPQETQYF
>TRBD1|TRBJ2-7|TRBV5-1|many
TGCGCCAGCAGCTTGGCACAGGGGGTAGTCTACGAGCAGTACTTC
CASSLAQGVVYEQYF
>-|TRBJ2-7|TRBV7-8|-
TGTGCCAGCAGCCCCCTCGTCGAGTACGAGCAGTACTTC
CASSPLVEYEQYF
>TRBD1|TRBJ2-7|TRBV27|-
TGTGCCACCCTCAGCGGGACAGGGGGCCCCGAGCAGTACTTC
CATLSGTGGPEQYF
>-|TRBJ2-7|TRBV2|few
TGTGCCAGCAGGAGCCTAGACGGGGAGCAGTACTTC
CASRSLDGEQYF
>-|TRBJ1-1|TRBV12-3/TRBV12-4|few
TGTGCCAGCAGTTGGGGTGATTACACTGAAGCTTTCTTT
CASSWGDYTEAFF
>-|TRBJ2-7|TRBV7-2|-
TGTGCCAGCTCAGATCTAGGGGGCTCCTACGAGCAGTACTTC
CASSDLGGSYEQYF
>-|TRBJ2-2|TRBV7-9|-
TGTGCCAGCAGCTTAGAACTACCGGGGATCACCGGGGAGCTGTTTTTT
CASSLELPGITGELFF
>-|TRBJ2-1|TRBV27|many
TGTGCCAGCAGTCCGGGACACTTTGAGCAGTTCTTC
CASSPGHFEQFF
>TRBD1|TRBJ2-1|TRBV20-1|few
TGCAGTGCTAGAGCCGGGACAGGGTCTAACAATGAGCAGTTCTTC
CSARAGTGSNNEQFF
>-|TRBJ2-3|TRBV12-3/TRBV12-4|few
TGTGCCAGCAGATTCCAAAGGGGGGCCCCAGATACGCAGTATTTT
CASRFQRGAPDTQYF
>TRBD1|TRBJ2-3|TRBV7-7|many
TGTGCTAGCAGCTTCTCAGGGGGAGATACGCAGTATTTT
CASSFSGGDTQYF